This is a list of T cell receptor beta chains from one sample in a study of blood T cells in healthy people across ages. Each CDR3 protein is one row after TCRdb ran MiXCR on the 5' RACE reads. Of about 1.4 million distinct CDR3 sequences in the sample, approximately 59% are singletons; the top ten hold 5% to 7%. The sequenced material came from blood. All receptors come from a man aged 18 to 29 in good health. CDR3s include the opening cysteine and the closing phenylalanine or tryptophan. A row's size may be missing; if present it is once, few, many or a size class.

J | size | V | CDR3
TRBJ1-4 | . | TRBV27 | CASSLFRARDTWGEKLFF
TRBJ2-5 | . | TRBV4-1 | CASSQVAGGHQETQYF
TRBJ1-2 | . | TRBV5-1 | CASSSDPGHVNGYTF
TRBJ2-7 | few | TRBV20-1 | CSADDSYEQYF
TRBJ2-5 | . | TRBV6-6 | CASSYGFGRTTNEETQYF
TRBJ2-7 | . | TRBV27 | CASSGQGTSYEQYF
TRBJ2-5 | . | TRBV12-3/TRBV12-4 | CASSCGGRLQETQYF
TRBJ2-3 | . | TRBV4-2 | CARSQTGAGGPDTQYF
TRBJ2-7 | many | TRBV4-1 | CASSQGTVYEQYF
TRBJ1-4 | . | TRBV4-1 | CASSPLVGEKLFF
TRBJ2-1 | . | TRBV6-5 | CASSYSGLADPNEQFF
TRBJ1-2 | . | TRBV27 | CASSLSVTVFYGYTF
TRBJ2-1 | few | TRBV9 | CASSPQGTEQFF
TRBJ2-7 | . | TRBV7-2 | CASSLVELAGVEQYF
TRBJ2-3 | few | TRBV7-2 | CASSTPDTQYF
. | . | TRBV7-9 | CASSPPGGTTYEQYF
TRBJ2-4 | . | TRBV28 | CASRPQVAKNIQYF
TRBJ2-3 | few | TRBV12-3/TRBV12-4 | CASLPGGSGGDTQYF
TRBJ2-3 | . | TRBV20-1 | CSARGPRDRDIFTDTQYF
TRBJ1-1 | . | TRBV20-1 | CSASRVMNTEAFF
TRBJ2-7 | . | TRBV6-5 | CASSSPTSGRAYEQYF
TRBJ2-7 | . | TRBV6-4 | CASTYSRGQEASYEQYF
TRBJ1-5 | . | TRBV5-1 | CASSVGDRIGNQPQHF
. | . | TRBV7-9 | CASSLIRTDLGETQYF
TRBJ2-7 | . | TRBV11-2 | CASSLDPGRSSYEQYF
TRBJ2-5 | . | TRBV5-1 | CASSLVRDGVETQYF
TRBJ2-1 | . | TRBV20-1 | CSARYGEQFF
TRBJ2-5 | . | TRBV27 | CATSRAGGQETQYF
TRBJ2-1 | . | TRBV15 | CATSRGDGGPSYNEQFF
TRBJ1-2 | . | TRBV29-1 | CSVAGISGGYTF
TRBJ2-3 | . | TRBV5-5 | CASSFDFDTQYF
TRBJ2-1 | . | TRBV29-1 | CSVPGGNEQFF
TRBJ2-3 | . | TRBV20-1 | CSARSTTSAATDTQYF
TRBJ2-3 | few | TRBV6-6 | CASRLRQGVGDTQYF
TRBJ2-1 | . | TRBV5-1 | CASSLGQGGRDEQFF
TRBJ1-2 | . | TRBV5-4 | CASSLGGPSTSYGYTF
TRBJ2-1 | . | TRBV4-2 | CASSQDPLSSSYNEQFF
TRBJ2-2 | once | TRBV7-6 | CASSLAGYTNTGELFF
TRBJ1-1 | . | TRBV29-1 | CSFWTGKRNTEAFF
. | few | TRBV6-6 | CASGQGAGSYEQYF
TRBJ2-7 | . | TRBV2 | CASSEVVGLALYEQYF
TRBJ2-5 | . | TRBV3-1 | CASSQASGRLTQYF
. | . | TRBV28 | CASSLGTGNREQYF
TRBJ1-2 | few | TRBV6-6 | CASRMGGDGYTF
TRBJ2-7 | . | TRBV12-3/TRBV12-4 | CASSYLRRSSYEQYF
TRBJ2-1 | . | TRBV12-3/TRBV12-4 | CASSSTLGGRATYNEQFF
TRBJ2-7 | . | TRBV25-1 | CASRAGGPLYEQYF
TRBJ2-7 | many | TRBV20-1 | CSATGLAGGRSYEQYF
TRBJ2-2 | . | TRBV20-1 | CSARSGGFTGELFF
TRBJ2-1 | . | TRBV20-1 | CSARDQSEKPFF
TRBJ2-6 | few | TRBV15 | CATSRDVPGANVLTF
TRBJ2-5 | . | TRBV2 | CASSEVTSVLYNEQYF
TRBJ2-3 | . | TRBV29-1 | CSVGLTDTQYF
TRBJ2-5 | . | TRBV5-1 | CASSAGQTPQETQYF